Sequencing of this TCR beta chain was carried out in a study of monozygotic twins with cystic fibrosis. The study's findings and limits: Low clonality (median around 0.0095) suggested a mostly naive repertoire. Shared CDR3 numbers were not associated with age, concordance or severity. Co-twins had the most similar V usage for 13 of 16 pairs, J for 8.

Only in-frame clones appear in the TCRdb table, and some are missing; sequencing was by immunoSEQ multiplex PCR. The sample has about 14,000 clones; about 98% are singletons. There are 15 residues in the CDR3. V lost 3 bases and J lost 2; bases outside the gene matches: 6. Germline loops: CDR1 WSHSY, CDR2 SAAADI. To note about this clone: Antigen specificity is unknown.

The sequenced material came from blood. This clonotype was sampled from a girl aged 2 to 10 with cystic fibrosis. The gene calls are TRBV10-2 and TRBJ2-7; 8 positions agree with TRBD2. CDR3 in amino acids: CASSETSGPTYEQYF. CDR3 bases: TGCGCCAGCAGTGAAACTAGCGGTCCAACCTACGAGCAGTACTTC.